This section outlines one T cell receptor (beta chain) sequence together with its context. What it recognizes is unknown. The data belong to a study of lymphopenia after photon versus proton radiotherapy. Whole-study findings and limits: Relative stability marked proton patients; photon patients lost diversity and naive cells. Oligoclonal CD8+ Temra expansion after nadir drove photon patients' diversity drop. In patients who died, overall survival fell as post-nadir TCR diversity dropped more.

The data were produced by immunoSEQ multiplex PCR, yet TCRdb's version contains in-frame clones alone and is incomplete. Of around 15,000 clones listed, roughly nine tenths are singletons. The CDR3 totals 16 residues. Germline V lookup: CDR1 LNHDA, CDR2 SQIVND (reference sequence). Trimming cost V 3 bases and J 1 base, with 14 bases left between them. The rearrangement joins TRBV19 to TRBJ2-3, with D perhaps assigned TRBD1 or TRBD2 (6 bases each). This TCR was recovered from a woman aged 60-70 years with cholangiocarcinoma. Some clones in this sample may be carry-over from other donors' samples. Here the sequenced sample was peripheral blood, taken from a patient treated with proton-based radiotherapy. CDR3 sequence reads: CASSIGPGAGTDTQYF. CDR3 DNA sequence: TGTGCCAGTAGTATTGGGCCGGGGGCAGGCACAGATACGCAGTATTTT.